The T cell receptor (beta chain) under discussion was sequenced for a study of cytomegalovirus exposure and HLA in healthy donors. Whole-study results and caveats: Sequencing likely caused a cluster of highly shared sequence variants. Across HLA loci, a later analysis found differing TCR association rates, with DRB1 most and HLA-C fewest. V- and J-gene trimming in TCR beta was tied to a missense DCLRE1C variant by an analysis performed later. The sole available immune exposure information was CMV serostatus.

Comments on this clone: The antigen remains undetermined.

In the PCR, 60 Vbeta and 13 Jbeta primers were used. TCRdb's copy holds only in-frame clones and misses some; the assay was immunoSEQ multiplex PCR. The sample shows about 78,000 clones, roughly 72% of them seen only once. V trimming: 4 bases; J trimming: 1 base; junction bases outside the gene matches: 9. The CDR3 spans 18 residues. The V gene's germline CDR1 is SGHNT and CDR2 YYREEE (reference sequence). The rearrangement joins TRBV5-4 to TRBJ2-2; 11 bases align to TRBD2. The TCR originated in a woman in her 40s in good health and CMV-seropositive. The sequenced material came from PBMCs. CDR3 residues: CASSPHSGGAVNTGELFF. DNA of the CDR3: TGTGCCAGCAGCCCACATAGCGGGGGGGCCGTGAACACCGGGGAGCTGTTTTTT.